This T cell receptor beta chain was retrieved from a study of CD8+CD57+ T cells in acquired aplastic anemia (dated by TCRdb to 2016 to 2018). About the study as a whole: On average, sorted CD4+ and CD8+ cells yielded roughly 3.4 ug of extracted DNA, with a range of about 0.17 to 27.4 ug. CD8+CD57+ expansion was defined as frequency above the mean frequency observed in healthy subjects. Study-level results and caveats: Roughly 30 CD8+ CDR3 sequences were found to be shared between patients and controls, but these sequences appeared to be highly expressed in patients and within the immunodominant clones of the patients. Between patients and healthy controls, no significant difference in CD8+ Simpson's diversity was found (P=0.060).

Patients chosen for sequencing had shown expansion of CD8+CD57+ cells by flow cytometry. Every patient had severe acquired aplastic anemia, diagnosed using the International Study of Aplastic Anemia and Agranulocytosis and Camitta criteria. No patient had received any therapy when blood was sampled. In the study, sorted CD4+ and CD8+ blood T cells from patients with severe aplastic anemia and from healthy subjects underwent deep sequencing of TCR repertoires. Patients were enrolled in the USA under clinicaltrials.gov protocols 00001620, 01623167, 00001397, 00071045, 00081523 and 00961064. Ficoll-Paque density gradient centrifugation was used to isolate peripheral blood mononuclear cells. Before DNA extraction, CD4+ and CD8+ T cells were sorted with FACS or magnetic beads. Reading from cysteine to phenylalanine, the CDR3 counts 13 amino acids. Only CDR3 DNA remains: 39 bases, in frame from the first base. Trimming costs V 3 bases and J 10 bases, and their ends lie 12 bases apart. CDR1 and CDR2 are drawn from the germline V gene: LGHNA, YSLEER.

TCR beta VDJ combination and CDR3 sequence profiling used genomic DNA as the template. TCR repertoire sequencing was run on an Illumina HiSeq 2000. In the original analysis: Repertoire assessment relied on Simpson's diversity index, CDR3 size and DJ length profiles, and TRBV/TRBJ rearrangement plots. Whichever DNA sequence was most abundant in the deep sequencing data was defined as the immunodominant clone. CDR3 amino acid sequences were screened for sharing across subjects and compared with published repertoires and the VDJdb database. Using fastp trimming at Q25 and MiXCR clonotype assembly, TCRdb reanalyzed the public sequencing data and kept in-frame beta chains. For every CDR3 protein sequence, its rows merge into one entry that carries the most common genes and DNA. The V and J calls follow TCRdb's processing rather than the paper's. The sample records 450,000 to 600,000 distinct CDR3 sequences, approximately 32% of which are singletons. The top ten clones comprise less than 0.85% of the sample.

This clonotype was counted between two and nine times. The antigen this receptor binds is unknown. No quality values exist for individual bases; no much larger clone is one base distant. The source material was sorted CD4+, CD8+, or CD8+CD57+ T cells (not recorded which) from PBMCs. The V and J segments used are TRBV4-3 and TRBJ2-2, with no D gene named confidently. This TCR was recovered from a human donor with aplastic anemia. The DNA sequence is given as TGCGCCAGCAGCCAGGTGATGGCCGAGGAGCTGTTTTTT. Translated, it reads CASSQVMAEELFF.